Listed below are T cell receptor beta chains from one sample, sequenced in a study of memory CD4+ T cells and cytomegalovirus serostatus. Clones were read by immunoSEQ multiplex PCR, and TCRdb kept only the in-frame ones, dropping some. The sample has about 50,000 clones; over 75% are singletons. The sequenced material came from memory CD4+ T cells from blood. These receptors all come from an adult in good health and CMV-seronegative. The CDR3 runs from the conserved cysteine through the conserved F or W. Fields, in order: clone size, J gene, D gene, V gene, CDR3 protein, CDR3 DNA. The D gene is left open where the match is weak. Clone size appears in some rows only: once, few, many, or a class for an expanded clone.

NA	TRBJ2-3	TRBD2	TRBV29-1	CSVGRGGRDTQYF	TGCAGCGTTGGACGCGGGGGGCGAGATACGCAGTATTTT
NA	TRBJ2-7	TRBD1	TRBV27	CASRGQGRDEQYF	TGTGCCAGCAGAGGACAGGGCCGCGACGAGCAGTACTTC
NA	TRBJ2-1	TRBD2	TRBV5-4	CASSLGTSGRSEQFF	TGTGCCAGCAGCCTCGGGACTAGCGGGAGAAGTGAGCAGTTCTTC
NA	TRBJ2-3	TRBD1	TRBV29-1	CSVAQGADTQYF	TGCAGCGTGGCACAGGGGGCAGATACGCAGTATTTT
NA	TRBJ1-2	NA	TRBV28	CASNNRAYYGYTF	TGTGCCAGCAACAACAGGGCGTACTATGGCTACACCTTC
NA	TRBJ1-3	TRBD1	TRBV2	CASRWDRGHSGNTIYF	TGTGCCAGCAGATGGGACAGGGGGCACTCTGGAAACACCATATATTTT
once	TRBJ1-1	NA	TRBV5-1	CASSLNVENTEAFF	TGCGCCAGCAGCTTGAATGTAGAGAACACTGAAGCTTTCTTT
once	TRBJ2-3	TRBD2	TRBV9	CASSPFLLSGRADTQYF	TGTGCCAGCAGCCCTTTTCTTCTTAGCGGGAGAGCAGATACGCAGTATTTT
once	TRBJ1-6	NA	TRBV19	CASSVSRDSPLHF	TGTGCCAGTAGTGTCTCCAGGGATTCACCCCTCCACTTT
NA	TRBJ1-1	TRBD1	TRBV19	CASSRDRGSVNTEAFF	TGTGCCAGTAGTAGGGACAGGGGATCTGTGAACACTGAAGCTTTCTTT
few	TRBJ1-1	NA	TRBV5-6	CASTFTYLGTEAFF	TGTGCCAGCACCTTTACATACTTGGGGACTGAAGCTTTCTTT
NA	TRBJ2-7	NA	TRBV7-2	CASSFRGRLSSYEQYF	TGTGCCAGCAGCTTCCGAGGCCGCCTTAGCTCCTACGAGCAGTACTTC
NA	TRBJ2-3	NA	TRBV6-1	CAFRDTFFTDTQYF	TGTGCCTTCCGGGACACCTTCTTCACAGATACGCAGTATTTT
NA	TRBJ2-5	NA	TRBV7-9	CASSPQLGRGKTQYF	TGTGCCAGCAGCCCTCAGTTGGGGCGAGGGAAGACCCAGTACTTC
NA	TRBJ1-1	NA	TRBV5-4	CASSKGQNTEAFF	TGTGCCAGCAGCAAGGGACAGAACACTGAAGCTTTCTTT
NA	TRBJ1-2	TRBD1	TRBV7-9	CASSFHEGQGNYGYTF	TGTGCCAGCAGCTTTCATGAGGGACAGGGGAACTATGGCTACACCTTC
NA	TRBJ1-1	NA	TRBV11-2	CASSLTGPMNTEAFF	TGTGCCAGCAGCCTGACAGGCCCAATGAACACTGAAGCTTTCTTT
few	TRBJ2-1	NA	TRBV29-1	CSAPRDRVWGNEQFF	TGCAGCGCACCAAGGGACCGGGTCTGGGGCAATGAGCAGTTCTTC
once	TRBJ1-4	NA	TRBV30	CAWSGDRFNSEKLFF	TGTGCCTGGAGTGGAGACAGGTTTAACAGCGAAAAACTGTTTTTT
NA	TRBJ2-3	NA	TRBV2	CASSELRMGTDTQYF	TGTGCCAGCAGTGAACTAAGAATGGGCACAGATACGCAGTATTTT
NA	TRBJ2-1	TRBD2	TRBV29-1	CSVESTGEGYNEQFF	TGCAGCGTTGAAAGCACCGGGGAGGGCTACAATGAGCAGTTCTTC
NA	TRBJ1-5	NA	TRBV19	CASSTGQWGSNQPQHF	TGTGCCAGTAGTACGGGGCAGTGGGGTAGCAATCAGCCCCAGCATTTT
NA	TRBJ2-7	TRBD2	TRBV27	CASSLSASGASYEQYF	TGTGCCAGCAGTTTAAGCGCTAGCGGGGCCTCCTACGAGCAGTACTTC
few	TRBJ1-1	NA	TRBV2	CASSRDGVNTEAFF	TGTGCCAGCAGTCGGGACGGGGTGAACACTGAAGCTTTCTTT
NA	TRBJ2-1	TRBD1	TRBV5-6	CASSYDQGVTYNEQFF	TGTGCCAGCAGCTACGACCAGGGGGTTACCTACAATGAGCAGTTCTTC
NA	TRBJ2-5	TRBD1	TRBV4-1	CASSQRPGGSETQYF	TGCGCCAGCAGCCAACGACCAGGGGGTTCAGAGACCCAGTACTTC
NA	TRBJ2-3	TRBD2	TRBV15	CATSRELAGGFVLTDTQYF	TGTGCCACCAGCAGAGAGCTAGCGGGGGGGTTTGTCTTGACAGATACGCAGTATTTT
NA	TRBJ1-1	NA	TRBV28	CASSFARRGNTEAFF	TGTGCCAGCAGTTTCGCCCGCAGGGGGAACACTGAAGCTTTCTTT
NA	TRBJ2-7	NA	TRBV2	CASSEYFLGQGSNEQYF	TGTGCCAGCAGTGAATACTTTTTGGGGCAGGGATCGAACGAGCAGTACTTC
NA	TRBJ1-6	TRBD1	TRBV7-2	CASSWGTGYNSPLHF	TGTGCCAGCAGCTGGGGGACAGGTTATAATTCACCCCTCCACTTT
NA	TRBJ1-2	NA	TRBV27	CASSLQGPYGYTF	TGTGCCAGCAGTTTACAGGGGCCCTATGGCTACACCTTC
once	TRBJ2-3	TRBD2	TRBV28	CASSFLAGGTDTQYF	TGTGCCAGCAGTTTCCTAGCGGGAGGAACAGATACGCAGTATTTT
NA	TRBJ2-7	NA	TRBV5-1	CASSLAGDFYEQYF	TGCGCCAGCAGCTTGGCGGGGGACTTCTACGAGCAGTACTTC
NA	TRBJ1-5	NA	TRBV6-5	CASRRGVNQPQHF	TGTGCCAGCAGGAGGGGCGTGAATCAGCCCCAGCATTTT
NA	TRBJ2-1	NA	TRBV7-2	CASSLDPKGEQFF	TGTGCCAGCAGCTTAGACCCCAAAGGTGAGCAGTTCTTC
many	TRBJ1-4	TRBD1	TRBV19	CASKGWGTESEKLFF	TGTGCCAGTAAGGGATGGGGGACAGAGAGTGAAAAACTGTTTTTT
NA	TRBJ2-7	TRBD2	TRBV4-2	CASSQEGSGRALEQYF	TGTGCCAGCAGCCAAGAGGGGAGCGGGAGGGCCCTCGAGCAGTACTTC
NA	TRBJ2-5	NA	TRBV27	CASGSGRETQYF	TGTGCCAGCGGCTCAGGTCGGGAGACCCAGTACTTC
once	TRBJ1-1	NA	TRBV11-1	CASSARRSGTEAFF	TGTGCCAGCAGCGCAAGGAGGAGTGGGACTGAAGCTTTCTTT
few	TRBJ2-1	TRBD2	TRBV18	CASSASGSDNEQFF	TGTGCCAGCTCAGCTAGCGGGTCGGACAATGAGCAGTTCTTC
NA	TRBJ2-2	NA	TRBV4-2	CASSQDLGGNTGELFF	TGTGCCAGCAGCCAAGATCTGGGGGGGAACACCGGGGAGCTGTTTTTT